Below, one T cell receptor (beta chain) is given with its context. Data came from immunoSEQ multiplex PCR; TCRdb stores just in-frame clones and leaves some out. The repertoire holds 32,000 or so clones, with roughly 90% as singletons. These data are taken from a study of T cell changes during pregnancy in multiple sclerosis. Looked up from germline, CDR1 is SNHLY and CDR2 is FYNNEI. Deletions cut 6 bases from V and 8 bases from J, with 8 bases between. This CDR3 region has 11 residues. The material sequenced was CD4+ T cells from peripheral blood mononuclear cells, taken in the second trimester of pregnancy. The genes are TRBV2 and TRBJ2-1, with D unclear. The TCR comes from a female donor with multiple sclerosis, enrolled in a pregnancy study. This CDR3 is CASRQFDEQFF. CDR3 nucleotides: TGTGCCAGCAGACAGTTCGATGAGCAGTTCTTC.